This T cell receptor (beta chain) was sequenced for a study of regulatory T cells in long-lasting Graves disease. Noted time point: persistent/refractory GD, antithyroid drugs over 5 years with positive TRAb. RNA from PBMCs was the source of the TCR library. Regarding the study as a whole: Accuracy may have suffered from the small sample size. New patients shared roughly 1,000 public clonotypes, and persistent patients shared more, with about 2,700. When disease was persistent, TRBV28, TRBJ1-2 and TRBJ2-5 were the favored segments.

In this sample, this clonotype turned up many times. Antigen: not known. Relying on iRepertoire HTBI primers and Arm-PCR of CDR3 regions, the team built TCR beta libraries. TCRdb called the multiplex PCR reads again in MiXCR, with one record for every CDR3 protein. The sample includes some 440,000 distinct CDR3 sequences, less than 25% of them seen just once. V trimming: 6 bases; J trimming: 4 bases; junction bases outside the gene matches: 8. From germline, CDR1 is MNHEY and CDR2 SMNVEV (reference sequence). CDR3 length: 14 residues. The sequence derives from a female donor with Graves disease. The material was peripheral blood mononuclear cells (PBMCs), obtained when the disease was refractory, from a patient treated with antithyroid drugs. V is TRBV27 and J is TRBJ1-1, with 7 bases that match TRBD1. DNA of the CDR3: TGTGCCAGCAGCCCCCGACAGGGAGGCACTGAAGCTTTCTTT. It encodes CASSPRQGGTEAFF.